This TCR beta chain was observed in a study of T cell changes during pregnancy in multiple sclerosis. Repertoires were generated with immunoSEQ multiplex PCR, while TCRdb's copy carries only in-frame clones and drops some. The data hold approximately 57,000 clones, with 90% to 95% observed a single time. Germline-derived CDR1 and CDR2 are SGHTA and FQGNSA. This CDR3 is built from 15 residues. The trim removed 6 bases at V and 6 bases at J, leaving 11 bases unmatched. The sequences come from CD4+ T cells from peripheral blood mononuclear cells, collected in the second trimester of pregnancy. The chain combines TRBV7-2 with TRBJ2-1; 7 bases align to TRBD1. The clonotype originates from a female donor with multiple sclerosis, enrolled in a pregnancy study. The CDR3 sequence: CASRTQGRRSNEQFF. CDR3 DNA sequence: TGTGCCAGCAGGACACAGGGGAGAAGGTCCAATGAGCAGTTCTTC.